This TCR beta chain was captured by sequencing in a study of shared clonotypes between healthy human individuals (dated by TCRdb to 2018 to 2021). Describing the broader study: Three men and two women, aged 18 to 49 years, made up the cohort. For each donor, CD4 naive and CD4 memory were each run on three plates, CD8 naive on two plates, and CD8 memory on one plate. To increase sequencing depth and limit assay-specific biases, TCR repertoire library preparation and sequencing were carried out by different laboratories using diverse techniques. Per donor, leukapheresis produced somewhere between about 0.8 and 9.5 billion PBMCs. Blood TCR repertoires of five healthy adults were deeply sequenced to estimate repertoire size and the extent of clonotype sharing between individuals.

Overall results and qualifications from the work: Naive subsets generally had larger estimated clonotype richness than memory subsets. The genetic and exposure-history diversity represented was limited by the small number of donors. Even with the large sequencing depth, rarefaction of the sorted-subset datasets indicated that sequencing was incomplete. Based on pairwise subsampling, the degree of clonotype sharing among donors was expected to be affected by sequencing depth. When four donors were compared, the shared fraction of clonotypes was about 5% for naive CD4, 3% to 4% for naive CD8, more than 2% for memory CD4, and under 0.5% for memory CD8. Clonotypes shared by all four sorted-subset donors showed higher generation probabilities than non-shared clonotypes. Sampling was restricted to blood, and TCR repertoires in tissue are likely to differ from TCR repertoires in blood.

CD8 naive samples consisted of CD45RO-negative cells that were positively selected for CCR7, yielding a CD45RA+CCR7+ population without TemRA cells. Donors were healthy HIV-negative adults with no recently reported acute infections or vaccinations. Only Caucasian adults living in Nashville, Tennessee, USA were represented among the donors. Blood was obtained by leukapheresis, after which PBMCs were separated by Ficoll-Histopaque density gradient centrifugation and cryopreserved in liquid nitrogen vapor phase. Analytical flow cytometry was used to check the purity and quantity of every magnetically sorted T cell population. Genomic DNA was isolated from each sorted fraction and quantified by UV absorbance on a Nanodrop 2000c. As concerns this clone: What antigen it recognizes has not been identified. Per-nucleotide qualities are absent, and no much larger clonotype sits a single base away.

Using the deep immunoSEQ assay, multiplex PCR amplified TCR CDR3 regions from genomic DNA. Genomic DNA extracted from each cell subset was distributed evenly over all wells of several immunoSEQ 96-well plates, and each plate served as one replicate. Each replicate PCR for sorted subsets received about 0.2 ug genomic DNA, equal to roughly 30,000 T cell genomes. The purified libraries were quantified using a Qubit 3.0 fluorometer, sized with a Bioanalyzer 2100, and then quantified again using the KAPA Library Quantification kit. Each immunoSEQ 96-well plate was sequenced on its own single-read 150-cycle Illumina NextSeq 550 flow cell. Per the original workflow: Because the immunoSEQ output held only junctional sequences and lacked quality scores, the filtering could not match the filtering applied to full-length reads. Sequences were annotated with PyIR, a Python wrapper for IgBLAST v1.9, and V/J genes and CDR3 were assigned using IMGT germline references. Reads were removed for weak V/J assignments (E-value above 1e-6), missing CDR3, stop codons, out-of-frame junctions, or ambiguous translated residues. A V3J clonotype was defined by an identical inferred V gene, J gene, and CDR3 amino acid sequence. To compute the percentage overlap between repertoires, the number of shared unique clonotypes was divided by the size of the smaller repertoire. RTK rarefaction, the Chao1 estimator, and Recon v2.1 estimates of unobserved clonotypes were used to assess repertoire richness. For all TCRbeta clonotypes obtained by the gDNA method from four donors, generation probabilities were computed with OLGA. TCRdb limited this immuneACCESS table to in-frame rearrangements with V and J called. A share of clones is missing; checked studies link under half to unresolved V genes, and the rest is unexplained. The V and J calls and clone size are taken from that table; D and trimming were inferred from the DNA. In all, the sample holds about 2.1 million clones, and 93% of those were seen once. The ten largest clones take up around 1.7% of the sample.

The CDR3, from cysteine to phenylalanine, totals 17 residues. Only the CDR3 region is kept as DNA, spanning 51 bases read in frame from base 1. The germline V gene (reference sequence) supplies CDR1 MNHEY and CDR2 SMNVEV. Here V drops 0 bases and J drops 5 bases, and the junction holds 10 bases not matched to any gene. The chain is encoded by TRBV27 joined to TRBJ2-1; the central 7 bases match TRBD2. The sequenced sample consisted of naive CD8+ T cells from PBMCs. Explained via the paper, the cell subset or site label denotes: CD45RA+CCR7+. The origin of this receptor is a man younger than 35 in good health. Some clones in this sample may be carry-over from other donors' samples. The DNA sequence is TGTGCCAGCAGTTTATCGGTCTGGGCTAGCGGAGACAATGAGCAGTTCTTC. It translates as CASSLSVWASGDNEQFF.